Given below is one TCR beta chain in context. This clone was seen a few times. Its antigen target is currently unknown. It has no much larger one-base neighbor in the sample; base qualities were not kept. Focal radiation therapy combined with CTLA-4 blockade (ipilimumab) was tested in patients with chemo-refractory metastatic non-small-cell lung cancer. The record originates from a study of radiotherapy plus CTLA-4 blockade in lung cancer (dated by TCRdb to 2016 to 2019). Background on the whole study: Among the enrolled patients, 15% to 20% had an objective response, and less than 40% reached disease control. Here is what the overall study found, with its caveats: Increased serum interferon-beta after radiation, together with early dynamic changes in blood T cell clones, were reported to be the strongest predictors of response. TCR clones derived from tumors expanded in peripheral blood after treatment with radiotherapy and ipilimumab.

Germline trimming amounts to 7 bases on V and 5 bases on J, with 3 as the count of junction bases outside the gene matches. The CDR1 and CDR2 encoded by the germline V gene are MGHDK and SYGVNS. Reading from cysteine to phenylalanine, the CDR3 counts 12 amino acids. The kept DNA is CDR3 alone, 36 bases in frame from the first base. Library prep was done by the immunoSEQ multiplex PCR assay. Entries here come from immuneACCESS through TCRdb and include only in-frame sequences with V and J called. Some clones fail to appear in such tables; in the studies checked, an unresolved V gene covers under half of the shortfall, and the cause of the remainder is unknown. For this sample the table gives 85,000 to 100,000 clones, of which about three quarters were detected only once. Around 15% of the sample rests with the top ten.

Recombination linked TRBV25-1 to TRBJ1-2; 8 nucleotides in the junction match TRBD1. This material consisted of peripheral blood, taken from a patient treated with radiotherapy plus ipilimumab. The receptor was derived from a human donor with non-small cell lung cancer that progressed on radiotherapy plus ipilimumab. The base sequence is TGTGCCAGCACTGGACAGGGTTATGGCTACACCTTC. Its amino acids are CASTGQGYGYTF.